This T cell receptor beta chain came from a study of blood T cell repertoires in COVID-19. J was trimmed by 4 bases and V by 4 bases; bases with no gene match: 4. CDR1 is MGHRA and CDR2 is YSYEKL in the germline V gene. The length of the CDR3 is 15 residues. Sequenced by immunoSEQ multiplex PCR; TCRdb stores in-frame clones only, minus some. The table includes 200,000 to 250,000 clones, under 85% detected once. This TCR was recovered from a man between 60 and 75 years old who had recovered from COVID-19. The gene calls are TRBV4-1 and TRBJ1-4; 9 bases are a match to TRBD1. The material sequenced was PBMCs or T cells enriched from blood (not recorded which). CDR3 bases: TGCGCCAGCAGCCGGGACAGGGAGGGTAATGAAAAACTGTTTTTT. Its translation: CASSRDREGNEKLFF.